The clone carrying this T cell receptor delta chain came up a few times. Its antigen is unknown. The protein TCRdb lists belongs to a much larger clone and differs from this DNA's translation at residue 9, which points to a read error; the protein shown is made from the DNA. This record comes from a study of γδ T cells in repeated Plasmodium falciparum infection. About the research overall: Malian children with intense seasonal malaria exposure were compared with matched Australian children.

V was pared by 5 bases and J by 0 bases, with 34 bases between. This CDR3 is built from 22 residues. Germline CDR1 and CDR2: TSWWSYY and QGS. TCRdb ran CATT on the multiplex PCR reads. Of 90,000 to 95,000 delta-chain clones listed, less than 1% are singletons. Bulk repertoires came from Vgamma9/Vdelta2+ or Vdelta2-negative gammadelta T cells flow-sorted from PBMC. Study findings and constraints: Malian children's Vdelta2-negative repertoires appeared more expanded and less diverse than Australians'.

Sequenced material: gamma-delta T cells from blood. The chain is built from TRDV1 and TRDJ1; the D gene is possibly TRDD2 (5 bases). The J gene is absent in TCRdb and was assigned here via DNA matching to germline. The origin of this receptor is a pool of human donors (malaria-infected and uninfected, not separated). The CDR3 here is CALGKSPSEGPNKTKYTDKLIF. For the CDR3, the DNA is TGTGCTCTTGGGAAATCCCCTTCGGAGGGACCGAATAAGACTAAGTACACCGATAAACTCATCTTT.